This section outlines one TCR beta chain sequence together with its context. The record originates from a study of follicular helper T cells after annual influenza vaccination. Clones were read by immunoSEQ multiplex PCR, and TCRdb kept only the in-frame ones, dropping some. This sample carries some 10,000 clones, 75% to 85% of them seen once, and the ten largest clones take about 4%. Documented time point: 2015-2016 season, 7 days after influenza vaccination. Sequencing used CXCR5+ CD38- circulating T follicular helper cells from blood, obtained 7 days after influenza vaccination. The subset here: circulating Tfh, non-naive CD4+CXCR5+PD-1+ (ICOS+CD38+ or ICOS-CD38-). The TCR originated in an adult who received the influenza vaccine.

The CDR3 loop reads CASSQRDYRHNEQFF. As DNA, the CDR3 is TGCGCCAGCAGTCAAAGGGACTATAGGCACAATGAGCAGTTCTTC. This chain joins TRBV23-1 and TRBJ2-1; 7 bases are shared with TRBD2. TRBV23-1 counts as an open reading frame of uncertain function. This CDR3 comprises 15 residues. V shed 2 bases and J 5 bases; nucleotides not matched to a gene: 6.